This passage covers 20 T cell receptor beta chains from one sample sequenced in a study of blood T cell repertoires in COVID-19. Produced via immunoSEQ multiplex PCR; TCRdb's table is partial and in-frame only. The sample carries a few hundred thousand clones, nearly 90% recorded once. What was sequenced was PBMCs or T cells enriched from blood (not recorded which). Receptors originate from a woman aged 25 to 45 who had recovered from COVID-19.

This clone appeared a single time. The chain has TRBV6-5 and TRBJ2-2, with D hard to call. The CDR3 length is 11 residues. V was clipped by 8 bases and J by 1 base, with 2 bases between them. Germline loops: CDR1 MNHEY, CDR2 SVGAGI. CDR3 in DNA: TGTGCCAGCCAGAACACCGGGGAGCTGTTTTTT. Amino acid sequence: CASQNTGELFF.

V and J are TRBV3-1 (or the pseudogene TRBV3-2) and TRBJ2-7, with TRBD2 matching over 8 bases. V was pared by 2 bases and J by 3 bases, with 9 bases of the junction left unmatched. Germline V gives CDR1 LGHDT, CDR2 YNNKEL (reference sequence). The CDR3 spans 16 residues. CDR3 DNA sequence: TGTGCCAGCAGCCAATCCGGGAGGGGAAAAAACTACGAGCAGTACTTC. It is translated as CASSQSGRGKNYEQYF.

The chain is built from TRBV25-1 and TRBJ2-5; D is ambiguous. CDR3 length equals 11 residues. Germline V gene lookup returns CDR1 MGHDK and CDR2 SYGVNS. V lost 2 bases, J lost 6 bases, and 4 bases lay in between. The CDR3 spells CASSELKTQYF. In DNA form, the CDR3 reads TGTGCCAGCAGTGAACTAAAGACCCAGTACTTC.

The CDR3 loop reads CAISSAGTGYDGELFF. The CDR3 DNA follows: TGTGCCATCAGTTCGGCCGGGACAGGGTATGACGGGGAGCTGTTTTTT. V usage is TRBV10-3 and J usage is TRBJ2-2, with 9 bases identical to TRBD1. J was trimmed by 7 bases and V by 5 bases; bases with no gene match: 11. Germline V gene sequence: CDR1 ENHRY, CDR2 SYGVKD. The CDR3 is 16 residues long.

This chain connects TRBV28 to TRBJ1-6, with D perhaps matching TRBD1 (6 bases). The CDR3 spans 14 residues. V shed 2 bases and J shed 16 bases, with 18 bases lying between them. Per the germline V gene, CDR1 is MDHEN and CDR2 is SYDVKM. DNA of the CDR3: TGTGCCAGCAGTTTAAGTTCGTGGCAGGGGCATCTCCACTTT. It encodes CASSLSSWQGHLHF.

This clone was seen only a few times. V usage is TRBV11-3 and J usage is TRBJ1-2, with D possibly being TRBD1 (6 bases). V dropped 1 base and J dropped 1 base, with 16 bases sitting between them. Germline CDR1 SGHNT, CDR2 YENEEA. CDR3 length equals 17 residues. The CDR3 reads CASSLVHGTLFNYGYTF. CDR3 DNA: TGTGCCAGCAGCTTAGTTCACGGGACACTATTTAACTATGGCTACACCTTC.

The V call is TRBV7-3, the J call TRBJ2-4; D might be TRBD1 (6 bases). Per germline, CDR1 SGHTA and CDR2 FQGTGA. The V and J ends lost 4 bases and 0 bases respectively, with 19 bases between them. This CDR3 contains 18 residues. Here the CDR3 DNA reads TGTGCCAGCAGCTCCCCCTCCCGGGACACCCTAGCCAAAAACATTCAGTACTTC. Translating it yields CASSSPSRDTLAKNIQYF.

The rearrangement links TRBV4-3 to TRBJ2-7; 11 positions agree with TRBD1. The CDR3 has 14 amino acids. Germline CDR1 and CDR2: LGHNA and YSLEER. V shed 4 bases and J 5 bases; nucleotides not matched to a gene: 4. This CDR3 is CASSREGQGDEQYF. The CDR3 nucleotides are TGCGCCAGCAGCCGAGAGGGACAGGGGGACGAGCAGTACTTC.

This sequence joins TRBV28 and TRBJ2-3, with D possibly TRBD1 on 6 matching bases. Trimming cost V 2 bases and J 2 bases, with 14 bases left between them. This CDR3 is built from 16 residues. Germline V CDR1 and CDR2: MDHEN, SYDVKM. CDR3 bases: TGTGCCAGCAGTTTAGAACAGGGAGCGCCCACAGATACGCAGTATTTT. It is translated as CASSLEQGAPTDTQYF.

This clone was picked up one time. The chain couples TRBV5-1 to TRBJ2-7, with 11 bases fitting TRBD1. The ends lost 0 bases at V and 4 bases at J; junction bases unmatched: 6. This CDR3 spans 16 amino acids. Germline CDR1 and CDR2: SGHRS and YFSETQ. The CDR3 DNA is TGCGCCAGCAGCTTGGCCTTGGACAGGGGGCCATACGAGCAGTACTTC. Translated, it gives CASSLALDRGPYEQYF.

This clone was picked up one time. The chain carries TRBV11-3 and TRBJ2-1; 13 bases fit TRBD2. CDR1 SGHNT and CDR2 YENEEA come from the germline V gene. The ends lost 5 bases at V and 8 bases at J; junction bases unmatched: 9. This CDR3 contains 16 residues. CDR3 coding DNA: TGTGCCAGCAGCCTCCGACTAGCGGGGGGTCGGGATGAGCAGTTCTTC. Translated: CASSLRLAGGRDEQFF.

The chain uses TRBV28 and TRBJ1-4; 9 positions agree with TRBD1. This CDR3 has 15 amino acids. Trimming removed 3 bases from V and 5 bases from J; junction bases left unmatched: 4. Germline CDR1 MDHEN, CDR2 SYDVKM. DNA of the CDR3: TGTGCCAGCAGTTTCGCCGGGACAGGGAATGAAAAACTGTTTTTT. It translates to CASSFAGTGNEKLFF.

V is TRBV30 and J is TRBJ1-6; 8 nucleotides match TRBD1. The J segment lost 5 bases and the V segment lost 0 bases, leaving 12 bases of the junction unmatched. CDR1 and CDR2 from the germline V gene are GTSNPN and SVGIG (reference sequence). The CDR3 runs 18 residues. The CDR3 DNA follows: TGTGCCTGGAGTGTTTCTCATTTCACAGGGGGGAATAATTCACCCCTCCACTTT. Its protein is CAWSVSHFTGGNNSPLHF.

The chain has TRBV9 and TRBJ2-3; TRBD2 agrees at 12 bases. V lost 4 bases and J lost 2; bases outside the gene matches: 8. This CDR3 is built from 17 residues. Looked up from germline, CDR1 is SGDLS and CDR2 is YYNGEE. CDR3 DNA sequence: TGTGCCAGCAGCACGACTAGCGGGGGCCCCTTCACAGATACGCAGTATTTT. It is translated as CASSTTSGGPFTDTQYF.

The chain links TRBV28 to TRBJ1-3; a possible D gene is TRBD1 (5 bases). The CDR3 sequence is 16 residues long. Trimming stripped 7 bases from V and 3 bases from J, with 19 bases between. In germline, CDR1 is MDHEN, CDR2 SYDVKM. The CDR3 nucleotides read TGTGCCAGCAACATCCGTACGGGGGTGGTTGGAAACACCATATATTTT. Amino acid sequence: CASNIRTGVVGNTIYF.

The J gene is TRBJ2-7, the V gene TRBV6-1; 14 nucleotides agree with TRBD2. CDR1 and CDR2 (germline): MNHNS, SASEGT. This CDR3 comprises 21 residues. The J segment lost 0 bases and the V segment lost 2 bases, leaving 15 bases of the junction unmatched. The CDR3: CASSEPETGTSGSVSSYEQYF. The CDR3 DNA sequence: TGTGCCAGCAGTGAACCAGAAACCGGGACTAGCGGGAGCGTGAGCTCCTACGAGCAGTACTTC.

The chain carries TRBV20-1 and TRBJ1-2; 8 nucleotides match TRBD1. The CDR3 consists of 11 residues. CDR1 and CDR2 from the germline V gene are DFQATT and SNEGSKA (reference sequence). With 6 bases clipped from V and 6 bases from J, the junction kept 3 bases outside the gene matches. CDR3: CSADRGHGYTF. The CDR3 coding sequence is TGCAGTGCCGACAGGGGCCATGGCTACACCTTC.

V and J are TRBV19 and TRBJ1-4; D might be TRBD1 (5 bases). The V gene's germline CDR1 is LNHDA and CDR2 SQIVND (reference sequence). This CDR3 contains 15 residues. V lost 3 bases and J lost 7, with 15 bases in between. CDR3 in amino acids: CASSMVQGVGEKLFF. DNA for the CDR3: TGTGCCAGTAGTATGGTTCAGGGCGTAGGTGAAAAACTGTTTTTT.

The chain couples TRBV7-9 to TRBJ1-4; 9 bases map to TRBD1. CDR3 length equals 16 residues. Germline V gives CDR1 SEHNR, CDR2 FQNEAQ (reference sequence). Trimming cost V 3 bases and J 8 bases; bases outside gene matches: 10. CDR3 coding DNA: TGTGCCAGCAGCTTCGGTGAGGGACAGGGTATGGAAAAACTGTTTTTT. Amino acids: CASSFGEGQGMEKLFF.

V is TRBV20-1 and J is TRBJ1-3; D might be TRBD1 (6 bases). Trimming stripped 3 bases from V and 1 base from J, with 10 bases between. The CDR3 has 14 residues. CDR1 is DFQATT and CDR2 is SNEGSKA in the germline V gene (reference sequence). The CDR3, as DNA: TGCAGTGCTAGTAACAGGGTGTCTGGAAACACCATATATTTT. Its translation: CSASNRVSGNTIYF.